This T cell receptor (beta chain) is from a study of shared clonotypes between healthy human individuals. At the level of the study: The cohort comprised two women and a few men. Their ages spanned 18 to 49 years. Overall study findings and caveats: Clonotypes which were not shared had lower generation probabilities than clonotypes that all four donors shared. Shared across a handful of donors were around 5% of the naive CD4 clonotypes.

As regards this clone: The antigen is not known.

Terminally differentiated effector memory CD45RA+ cells were excluded from the naive CD8 cells, which were CD45RO-negative and positively selected for CCR7. Healthy HIV-negative adults without recent acute infections or vaccinations served as donors. Clones were sequenced by immunoSEQ multiplex PCR, and TCRdb holds only the in-frame ones, with some missing. The table lists hundreds of thousands of clones, about 96% of them singletons. The clonotype comes from a woman between 25 and 40 years old in good health. The sample comprised naive CD8+ T cells sorted from blood.

The CDR3 is CASSQDWAQEQFF. The CDR3 nucleotides read TGTGCCAGCAGCCAAGACTGGGCCCAAGAGCAGTTCTTC. The rearrangement links TRBV14 to TRBJ2-1; the D is unclear. V lost 0 bases and J lost 10, with 10 bases in between. In germline, CDR1 is SGHDN, CDR2 FVKESK. CDR3 length: 13 residues.